What follows describes a single T cell receptor beta chain. TCRdb processed the 5' RACE reads anew with MiXCR; each CDR3 protein has one entry. The profile shows approximately 610,000 distinct CDR3 sequences, about a sixth of them singletons. There are 14 residues in the CDR3. CDR1 and CDR2 (germline): SQVTM, ANQGSEA. V was clipped by 5 bases and J by 7 bases, with 21 bases between them. These data are taken from a study of T cells after yellow fever vaccination. Sample: PBMCs, taken 5 to 6 days after the first yellow fever vaccination. This clonotype was obtained from a young man who received the YFV17D yellow fever vaccine. The rearrangement uses TRBV29-1 and TRBJ2-7; D is tentatively TRBD1 or TRBD2 (5 bases each). Here the CDR3 reads CSVRRGDIETEQYF. CDR3 in DNA: TGCAGCGTTCGACGAGGGGATATTGAGACGGAGCAGTACTTC.